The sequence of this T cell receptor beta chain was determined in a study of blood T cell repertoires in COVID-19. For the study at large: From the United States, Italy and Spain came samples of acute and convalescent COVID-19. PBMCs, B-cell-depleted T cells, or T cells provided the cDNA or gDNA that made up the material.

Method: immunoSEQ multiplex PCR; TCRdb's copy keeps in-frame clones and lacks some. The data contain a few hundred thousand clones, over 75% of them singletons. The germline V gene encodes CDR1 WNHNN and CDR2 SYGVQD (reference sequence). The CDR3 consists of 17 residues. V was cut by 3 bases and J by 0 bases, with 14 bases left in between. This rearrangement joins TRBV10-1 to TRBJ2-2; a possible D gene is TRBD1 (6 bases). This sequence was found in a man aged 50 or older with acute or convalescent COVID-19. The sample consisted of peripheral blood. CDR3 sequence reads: CASSDLTGSANTGELFF. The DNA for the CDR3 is TGCGCCAGCAGTGATCTGACAGGTAGCGCGAACACCGGGGAGCTGTTTTTT.